These 7 T cell receptor beta chains came from one sample sequenced in a study of T cell responses to AZD1222 COVID-19 vaccine. The assay was immunoSEQ multiplex PCR, and TCRdb's table has in-frame clones only and misses some. The sample holds about 96,000 clones, under 90% seen once. The source material was peripheral blood, sampled on day 0 of AZD1222 vaccination. Every receptor here comes from an adult in good health.

The chain links TRBV13 to TRBJ2-2, with TRBD2 matching over 13 bases. The germline CDR1 and CDR2 sequences are PRHDT and FYEKMQ (reference sequence). The ends lost 5 bases at V and 0 bases at J; junction bases unmatched: 9. The CDR3 has 19 amino acids. Here the CDR3 reads CASSTRLAGGLTNTGELFF. As DNA, the CDR3 is TGTGCCAGCAGCACCCGACTAGCGGGAGGTTTAACGAACACCGGGGAGCTGTTTTTT.

The J gene is TRBJ2-3, the V gene TRBV7-9; TRBD2 matches 7 bases. Germline CDR1 is SEHNR and CDR2 is FQNEAQ (reference sequence). The CDR3 is 16 amino acids. The V gene end was trimmed by 4 bases and the J gene end by 4 bases; junction bases not matched to a gene: 11. CDR3 in DNA: TGTGCCAGCAGCTCCCTAAAGCGGGAAGGGGCAGATACGCAGTATTTT. Its protein is CASSSLKREGADTQYF.

The chain is built from TRBV2 and TRBJ2-7; TRBD1 agrees at 9 bases. The junction had 6 bases not matched to a gene; V was cut back by 5 bases and J by 4 bases. Germline CDR1 and CDR2: SNHLY and FYNNEI. The CDR3 contains 14 residues. CDR3: CASSWDRVKYEQYF. The CDR3 region has the DNA TGTGCCAGCAGTTGGGACAGGGTTAAATACGAGCAGTACTTC. Drawing the rest from reference TRBV2 and TRBJ2-7, the complete variable domain is EPEVTQTPSHQVTQMGQEVILRCVPISNHLYFYWYRQILGQKVEFLVSFYNNEISEKSEIFDDQFSVERPDGSNFTLKIRSTKLEDSAMYFCASSWDRVKYEQYFGPGTRLTVT.

V and J are TRBV6-5 and TRBJ2-2, with D perhaps matching TRBD1 (7 bases). Trimming shortened V by 2 bases and J by 4 bases, and 14 bases separated the two germline ends. This CDR3 is 16 amino acids long. Germline lookup yields CDR1 MNHEY and CDR2 SVGAGI. This CDR3 reads CASSYDPGGGTGELFF. CDR3 coding DNA: TGTGCCAGCAGTTACGACCCAGGGGGAGGCACCGGGGAGCTGTTTTTT.

The rearrangement uses TRBV12-5 and TRBJ2-7, with TRBD1 matching 11 bases. This CDR3 spans 19 amino acids. Trimming took 3 bases from V and 3 from J; bases not matched to a gene: 16. In germline, CDR1 is LGHNT, CDR2 FRNRAP. In DNA form, the CDR3 reads TGTGCTAGTGGTTTCGCTATAACCCTCGGGACAGGGGGTTACTACGAGCAGTACTTC. Translated, it gives CASGFAITLGTGGYYEQYF.

In this sample, this clone turned up once. The chain has TRBV9 and TRBJ2-1; D might be TRBD2 (6 bases). Trimming left V 0 bases short and J 9 bases short, with 10 bases between. The CDR3 covers 13 residues. Germline CDR1 is SGDLS and CDR2 is YYNGEE. CDR3: CASSVGLATEQFF. The CDR3 region has the DNA TGTGCCAGCAGCGTAGGTCTAGCGACTGAGCAGTTCTTC.

V gene TRBV28 combines with J gene TRBJ1-5; D not certain. The CDR3 has 18 amino acids. Looked up from germline, CDR1 is MDHEN and CDR2 is SYDVKM. V lost 9 bases and J lost 0, with 24 bases in between. For the CDR3, the DNA is TGTGCCAGTCAGTCCGGCGGTGGCGATCGTTATAGCAATCAGCCCCAGCATTTT. It translates to CASQSGGGDRYSNQPQHF.